The entry below describes one T cell receptor beta chain. The CDR3 totals 14 residues. V shed 7 bases, J shed 4 bases, and the junction held 7 bases outside the gene matches. The germline gives CDR1 SNHLY, CDR2 FYNNEI. The source of the sample is a study of blood T cell repertoires in COVID-19. Study summary: There were acute and convalescent COVID-19 samples, and they came from the United States, Italy and Spain. T cells, B-cell-depleted T cells, or PBMCs provided the cDNA or gDNA that served as material.

In the authors' methods: How many nucleated cells were present was estimated from reference gene primer amplification. Profiling relied on immunoSEQ multiplex PCR, and the TCRdb table lists in-frame clones only, not all of them. The V and J calls and clone size are taken from that table; D and trimming were inferred from the DNA. The table shows 100,000 to 150,000 clones, with 88% occurring only once. The sample taken for sequencing was peripheral blood. V and J are TRBV2 and TRBJ1-3; 7 nucleotides align to TRBD1. This TCR was recovered from a man in his fifties with acute or convalescent COVID-19. The CDR3 DNA reads TGTGCCAGCACCCGGGACAGCGGGGGAAACACCATATATTTT. Protein: CASTRDSGGNTIYF.